This is a list of T cell receptor beta chains from one sample in a study of CD8 T cells in Susac syndrome. TCRdb fed the immunoSEQ multiplex PCR reads into MiXCR, producing one record per CDR3 protein. The sample has 300,000 to 350,000 distinct CDR3 sequences, about 92% seen once. The material sequenced was CD4+ T cells from PBMCs. These receptors were taken from a human donor with multiple sclerosis. CDR3s include the opening cysteine and the closing phenylalanine or tryptophan. The D gene is left open where the match is weak. Not all rows give a size; the values are once, few, many and, for expanded clones, a class.

cdr3_aa | cdr3_nt | v_call | clone_size | j_call | d_call
CASSFSNSRTDTQYF | TGTGCCAGCAGCTTTTCAAACAGTCGGACAGATACGCAGTATTTT | TRBV11-2 | . | TRBJ2-3 | .
CASSRRDWNEQYF | TGTGCCAGCAGTCGCCGGGATTGGAACGAGCAGTACTTC | TRBV12-3/TRBV12-4 | . | TRBJ2-7 | .
CASSFTGRGGFYNEQFF | TGTGCCAGCAGCTTTACAGGGAGGGGGGGATTCTACAATGAGCAGTTCTTC | TRBV5-4 | . | TRBJ2-1 | .
CSARVAGEAYEQFF | TGCAGTGCTAGAGTTGCGGGAGAGGCTTATGAGCAGTTCTTC | TRBV20-1 | . | TRBJ2-1 | TRBD2
CASSQAKVTGQYF | TGTGCCAGCAGCCAAGCGAAGGTTACAGGGCAGTACTTC | TRBV14 | . | TRBJ2-7 | .
CASSPDLDETQYF | TGTGCCAGTAGTCCTGATCTGGATGAGACCCAGTACTTC | TRBV19 | . | TRBJ2-5 | .
CASSFEGGFEQFF | TGTGCCAGCAGTTTCGAAGGGGGGTTTGAGCAGTTCTTC | TRBV12-3/TRBV12-4 | . | TRBJ2-1 | .
CASSFDSRETQYF | TGTGCCAGCTCATTCGACAGTAGGGAGACCCAGTACTTC | TRBV18 | . | TRBJ2-5 | .
CASSLEGITEAFF | TGTGCCAGCAGTTTAGAGGGAATCACTGAAGCTTTCTTT | TRBV6-2/TRBV6-3 | . | TRBJ1-1 | .
CASSVDPGVNTEAFF | TGTGCCAGCAGCGTAGATCCGGGGGTGAACACTGAAGCTTTCTTT | TRBV9 | . | TRBJ1-1 | .
CASSFSGNRAEAFF | TGTGCCAGCAGTTTTTCTGGCAACCGGGCTGAAGCTTTCTTT | TRBV12-3/TRBV12-4 | . | TRBJ1-1 | .
CSVVGQTPDTQYF | TGCAGCGTGGTGGGACAGACCCCAGATACGCAGTATTTT | TRBV29-1 | . | TRBJ2-3 | TRBD1
CSVGKWGNTEAFF | TGCAGCGTCGGGAAGTGGGGGAACACTGAAGCTTTCTTT | TRBV29-1 | . | TRBJ1-1 | .
CASSFLAGAYNEQFF | TGTGCCAGCAGCTTCTTAGCGGGGGCCTACAATGAGCAGTTCTTC | TRBV7-8 | . | TRBJ2-1 | TRBD2
CASSRIPYRNLSSGANVLTF | TGCGCCAGCAGTCGCATTCCTTACAGAAACCTGAGCTCTGGGGCCAACGTCCTGACTTTC | TRBV23-1 | . | TRBJ2-6 | .
CSARDGSSYNSPLHF | TGCAGTGCTAGAGATGGGAGCTCCTATAATTCACCCCTCCACTTT | TRBV20-1 | . | TRBJ1-6 | .
CSVARDRGGQPQHF | TGCAGCGTTGCCAGGGACAGGGGCGGTCAGCCCCAGCATTTT | TRBV29-1 | once | TRBJ1-5 | TRBD1
CASSLEGAQGNTIYF | TGTGCCAGCTCACTTGAGGGGGCGCAAGGAAACACCATATATTTT | TRBV18 | . | TRBJ1-3 | TRBD1
CSAGQGGNQPQHF | TGCAGTGCCGGACAGGGCGGCAATCAGCCCCAGCATTTT | TRBV20-1 | few | TRBJ1-5 | TRBD1
CASSPVGPQRRSSYEQYF | TGTGCCAGCTCACCAGTCGGTCCCCAAAGGAGGAGCTCCTACGAGCAGTACTTC | TRBV18 | . | TRBJ2-7 | .
CASSLAPLGGYTF | TGTGCCAGCAGCCTAGCGCCTTTGGGGGGCTACACCTTC | TRBV28 | . | TRBJ1-2 | .
CASSSDISDEQYF | TGTGCCAGCAGCTCGGACATATCCGACGAGCAGTACTTC | TRBV7-9 | . | TRBJ2-7 | .
CASTPAGSTDTQYF | TGTGCCAGCACCCCCGCGGGATCCACAGATACGCAGTATTTT | TRBV3-1 | . | TRBJ2-3 | .
CASSVAQGSAERNIQYF | TGTGCCAGCAGCGTAGCCCAGGGATCGGCCGAAAGGAACATTCAGTACTTC | TRBV7-9 | . | TRBJ2-4 | .
CASSAHTSGQLFF | TGTGCCAGTAGCGCCCACACCTCCGGGCAACTGTTTTTT | TRBV19 | . | TRBJ1-4 | .
CASSLDRGQYNEQFF | TGTGCCAGCAGCCTGGACAGGGGGCAGTACAATGAGCAGTTCTTC | TRBV5-4 | . | TRBJ2-1 | TRBD1
CAGRLIGGVGAFF | TGTGCCGGTCGACTAATAGGGGGGGTGGGAGCTTTCTTT | TRBV7-2 | . | TRBJ1-1 | .
CSARPQGATNYGYTF | TGCAGTGCTAGACCACAGGGGGCCACCAACTATGGCTACACCTTC | TRBV20-1 | once | TRBJ1-2 | TRBD1
CASSQERVGYTF | TGTGCCAGCAGCCAAGAGAGGGTGGGCTACACCTTC | TRBV3-1 | . | TRBJ1-2 | .
CAISEGGVDETQYF | TGTGCCATCAGTGAAGGAGGGGTTGACGAGACCCAGTACTTC | TRBV10-3 | . | TRBJ2-5 | .
CASRLDRAGNQPQHF | TGTGCCAGTAGACTCGACAGGGCTGGCAATCAGCCCCAGCATTTT | TRBV19 | . | TRBJ1-5 | TRBD1